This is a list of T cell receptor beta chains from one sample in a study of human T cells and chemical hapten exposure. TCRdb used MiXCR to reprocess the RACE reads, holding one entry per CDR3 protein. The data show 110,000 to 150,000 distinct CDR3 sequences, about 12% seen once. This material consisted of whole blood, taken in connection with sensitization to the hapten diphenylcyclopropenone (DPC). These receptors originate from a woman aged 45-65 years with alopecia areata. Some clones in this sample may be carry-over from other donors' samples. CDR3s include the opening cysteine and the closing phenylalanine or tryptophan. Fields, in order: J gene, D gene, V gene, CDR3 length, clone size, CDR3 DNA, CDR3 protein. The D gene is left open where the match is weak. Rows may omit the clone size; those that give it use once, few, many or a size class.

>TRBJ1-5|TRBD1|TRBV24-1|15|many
TGTGCCACCAGTGATGGGGGACAGGCCAATCAGCCCCAGCATTTT
CATSDGGQANQPQHF
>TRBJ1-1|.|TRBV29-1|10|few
TGCAGCGGGGGGGACACTGAAGCTTTCTTT
CSGGDTEAFF
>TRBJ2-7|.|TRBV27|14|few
TGTGCCAGCAGGGGCTTGGGCCAAACCTACGAGCAGTACTTC
CASRGLGQTYEQYF
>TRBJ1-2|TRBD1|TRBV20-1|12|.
TGCAGTGCTCCTAGACAGGGTCATGGCTACACCTTC
CSAPRQGHGYTF
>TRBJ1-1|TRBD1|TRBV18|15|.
TGTGCCAGCTCGGAAGGACAGGGCCCCCCGGCTGAGGCTTTCTTT
CASSEGQGPPAEAFF
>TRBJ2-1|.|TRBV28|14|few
TGTGCCAGCAGTGTTAGCGGAGGTACCAATGAGCAGTTCTTC
CASSVSGGTNEQFF
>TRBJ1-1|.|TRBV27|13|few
TGTGCCAGCAGAGATAAGGGGTACACTGAAGCTTTCTTT
CASRDKGYTEAFF
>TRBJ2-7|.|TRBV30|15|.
TGTGCCTGGAGTCCGAGCAGATTTAGCTCCTACGAGCAGTACTTC
CAWSPSRFSSYEQYF
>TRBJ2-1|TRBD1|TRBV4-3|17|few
TGCGCCAGCAGCCAATTGGGACAGGGGAGCTCCTACAATGAGCAGTTCTTC
CASSQLGQGSSYNEQFF
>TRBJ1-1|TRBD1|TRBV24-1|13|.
TGTGCCACCAGTGAGCCAGGGGGCCCTGAAGCTTTCTTT
CATSEPGGPEAFF
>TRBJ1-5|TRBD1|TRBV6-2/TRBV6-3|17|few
TGTGCCAGCAGTTCCATCATCGGGACAGGGGGCCACCAGCCCCAGCATTTT
CASSSIIGTGGHQPQHF
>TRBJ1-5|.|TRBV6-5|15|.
TGTGCCAGCAGAGTCTCGGGGGCAAGCAATCAGCCCCAGCATTTT
CASRVSGASNQPQHF
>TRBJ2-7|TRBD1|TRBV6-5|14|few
TGTGCCAGCAGTTTCGTGAGACAGGGTTACGAGCAGTACTTC
CASSFVRQGYEQYF
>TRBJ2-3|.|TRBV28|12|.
TGTGCCAGCAGTTTACCAGGGGATACGCAGTATTTT
CASSLPGDTQYF
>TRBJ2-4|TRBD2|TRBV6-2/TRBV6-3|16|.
TGTGCCAGCAGGGGGGGGAAGGTTGTCGCCAAAAACATTCAGTACTTC
CASRGGKVVAKNIQYF
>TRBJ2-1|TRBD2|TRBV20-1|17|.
TGCAGTGCTACCCCCGATATAGCGGGAAGAGTGGGTAATGAGCAGTTCTTC
CSATPDIAGRVGNEQFF
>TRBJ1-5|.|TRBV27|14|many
TGTGCCAGCAGTTTATCAGGGGGCAATCAGCCCCAGCATTTT
CASSLSGGNQPQHF
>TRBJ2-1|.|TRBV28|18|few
TGTGCCAGCACCCCTATAGGAGGGCGGGCGAGCTCCTACAATGAGCAGTTCTTC
CASTPIGGRASSYNEQFF
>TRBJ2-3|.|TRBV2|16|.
TGTGCCAGCAGTCCTCCGGGGAATCTGGGCACAGATACGCAGTATTTT
CASSPPGNLGTDTQYF
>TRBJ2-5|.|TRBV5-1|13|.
TGCGCCAGCAGCTCGAATACCCAAGAGACCCAGTACTTC
CASSSNTQETQYF
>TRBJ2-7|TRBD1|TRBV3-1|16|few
TGTGCCAGCAGCCAAGAAGTATCGGGACAGGGTTACGAGCAGTACTTC
CASSQEVSGQGYEQYF
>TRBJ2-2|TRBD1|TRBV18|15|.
TGTGCCAGCTCACCGGGGACAGGGAACACCGGGGAGCTGTTTTTT
CASSPGTGNTGELFF
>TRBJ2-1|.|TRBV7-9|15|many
TGTGCCAGCAGCTTACCTAGTGGAAACTACAATGAGCAGTTCTTC
CASSLPSGNYNEQFF
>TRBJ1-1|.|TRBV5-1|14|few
TGCGCCAGCAGCTTGGAACGGGAGGACACTGAAGCTTTCTTT
CASSLEREDTEAFF
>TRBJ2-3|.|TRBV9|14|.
TGTGCCAGCAGCGCCCCGTCTCCCCGGGATACGCAGTATTTT
CASSAPSPRDTQYF
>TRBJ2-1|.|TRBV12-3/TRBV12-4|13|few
TGTGCCAGCAGTTTATGGCGCCCTGCGGAGCAGTTCTTC
CASSLWRPAEQFF
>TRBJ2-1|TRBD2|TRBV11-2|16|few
TGTGCCAGCAGCTTAGAACTAGCGGGAGCACGCAATGAGCAGTTCTTC
CASSLELAGARNEQFF
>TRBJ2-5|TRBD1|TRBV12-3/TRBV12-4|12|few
TGTGCCAGCAGTGACAGGGCAGAGACCCAGTACTTC
CASSDRAETQYF
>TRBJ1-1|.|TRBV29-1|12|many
TGCAGCGCGTTGACAGTCAACACTGAAGCTTTCTTT
CSALTVNTEAFF
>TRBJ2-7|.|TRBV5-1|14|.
TGCGCCAGCAGCTTTGTCAGGGCCGCCGACGAGCAGTACTTC
CASSFVRAADEQYF
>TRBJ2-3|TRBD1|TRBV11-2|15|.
TGTGCCAGCAGTAGGCGGGACAGGAGCACAGATACGCAGTATTTT
CASSRRDRSTDTQYF
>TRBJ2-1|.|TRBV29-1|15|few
TGCAGCGTTGAAAAACGTCTAGCCCTCAACAATGAGCAGTTCTTC
CSVEKRLALNNEQFF
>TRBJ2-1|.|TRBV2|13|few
TGTGCCAGCAGTGCCTCTCGGGACAATGAGCAGTTCTTC
CASSASRDNEQFF
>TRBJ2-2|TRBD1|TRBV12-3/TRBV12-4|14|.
TGTGCCAGCAGCCAGGGGGCGAACACCGGGGAGCTGTTTTTT
CASSQGANTGELFF
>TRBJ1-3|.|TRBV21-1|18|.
TGTGCCAGCAGCAAAGAATTTAGAGCTGGATACTCTGGAAACACCATATATTTT
CASSKEFRAGYSGNTIYF
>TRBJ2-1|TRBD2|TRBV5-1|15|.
TGCGCCAGCAGCTTGGGGCTAGCGGGGCAAAATGAGCAGTTCTTC
CASSLGLAGQNEQFF
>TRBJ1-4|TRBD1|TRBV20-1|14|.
TGCAGTGCTAGATTGACAGGGTTCAGTGAAAAACTGTTTTTT
CSARLTGFSEKLFF
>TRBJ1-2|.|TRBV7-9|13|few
TGTGCCAGCAGCCCCGAAGGGGGGGGTGGCTACACCTTC
CASSPEGGGGYTF
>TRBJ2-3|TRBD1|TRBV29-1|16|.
TGCAGCGCCCCAATGCAGACAGGGGCCCGCACAGATACGCAGTATTTT
CSAPMQTGARTDTQYF
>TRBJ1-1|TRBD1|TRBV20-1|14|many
TGCAGTGCTGCAGGGGGTAGGTCGGGTACTGAAGCTTTCTTT
CSAAGGRSGTEAFF
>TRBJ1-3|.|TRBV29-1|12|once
TGCAGCGTTGCGGGGAATTGGAACACCATATATTTT
CSVAGNWNTIYF
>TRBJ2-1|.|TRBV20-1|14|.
TGCAGTGCTAGACCCGGGGGCGAGTACAATGAGCAGTTCTTC
CSARPGGEYNEQFF
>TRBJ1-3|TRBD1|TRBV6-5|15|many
TGTGCCAGCAGTTACTCGAAGGACAGGGGAAACACCATATATTTT
CASSYSKDRGNTIYF
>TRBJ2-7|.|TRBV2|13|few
TGTGCCAGCAGATATCGGGGAACCTACGAGCAGTACTTC
CASRYRGTYEQYF
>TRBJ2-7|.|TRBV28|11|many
TGTGCCAGCAGCCTCACCTACGAGCAGTACTTC
CASSLTYEQYF
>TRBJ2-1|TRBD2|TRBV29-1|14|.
TGCAGCGCAATACTAGCGGGACTACAAAGGGAGCAGTTCTTC
CSAILAGLQREQFF
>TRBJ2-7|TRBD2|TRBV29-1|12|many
TGCAGCGTCCGGACTAGCGTCTACGAGCAGTACTTC
CSVRTSVYEQYF
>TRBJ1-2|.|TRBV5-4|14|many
TGTGCCAGCACCCGAGCAGGGCCCGCAGGGGGCTACACCTTC
CASTRAGPAGGYTF
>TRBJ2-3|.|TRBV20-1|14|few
TGCAGTGCTAGTGGGGGAGTCGGCACAGATACGCAGTATTTT
CSASGGVGTDTQYF
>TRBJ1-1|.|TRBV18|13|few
TGTGCCAGCTCCGATCTCGGGAACACTGAAGCTTTCTTT
CASSDLGNTEAFF
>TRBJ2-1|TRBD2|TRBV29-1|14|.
TGCAGCGTACGGACTAGCGGGGTTTACAATGAGCAGTTCTTC
CSVRTSGVYNEQFF
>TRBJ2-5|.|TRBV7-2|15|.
TGTGCCAGCAGCTCCCAAAGTGGCCTCCAAGAGACCCAGTACTTC
CASSSQSGLQETQYF
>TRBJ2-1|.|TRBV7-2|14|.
TGTGCCAGCAGCTTAGAAATTAGCTCATACGAGCAGTTCTTC
CASSLEISSYEQFF
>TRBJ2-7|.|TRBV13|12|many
TGTGCCAGCGCAAGGGTTACCTACGAGCAGTACTTC
CASARVTYEQYF